This T cell receptor (beta chain) comes out of a study of tumor and adjacent non-tumor tissue in lung cancer. In the study overall: The cohort had about twelve adenocarcinoma, a couple of squamous cell and 1 small cell patients. Points from the study as a whole: Compared with tumor, normal lung showed significantly lower TCR diversity.

Germline V lookup: CDR1 MNHEY, CDR2 SVGAGI. CDR3 length: 16 amino acids. The V segment lost 5 bases and the J segment 8 bases; nucleotides outside the gene matches: 15. This sample's RNA came from whole unsorted tissue. The library came from three nested PCR rounds adapted from ARM-PCR protocols. One entry per CDR3 protein, called by TCRdb with MiXCR from the multiplex PCR reads. The sample contains over 110,000 distinct CDR3 sequences, around 67% of which appear only once. This clonotype has only a few counts. What it recognizes is unknown. The genes are TRBV6-5 and TRBJ2-7, with 10 bases that match TRBD2. Material: lung tumor tissue. The receptor's source is a man aged 60 to 75 with small cell lung cancer. The CDR3: CASSVRLASGSYKQYF. CDR3 in DNA: TGTGCCAGCAGTGTACGTCTGGCTAGCGGGAGTTATAAGCAGTACTTC.